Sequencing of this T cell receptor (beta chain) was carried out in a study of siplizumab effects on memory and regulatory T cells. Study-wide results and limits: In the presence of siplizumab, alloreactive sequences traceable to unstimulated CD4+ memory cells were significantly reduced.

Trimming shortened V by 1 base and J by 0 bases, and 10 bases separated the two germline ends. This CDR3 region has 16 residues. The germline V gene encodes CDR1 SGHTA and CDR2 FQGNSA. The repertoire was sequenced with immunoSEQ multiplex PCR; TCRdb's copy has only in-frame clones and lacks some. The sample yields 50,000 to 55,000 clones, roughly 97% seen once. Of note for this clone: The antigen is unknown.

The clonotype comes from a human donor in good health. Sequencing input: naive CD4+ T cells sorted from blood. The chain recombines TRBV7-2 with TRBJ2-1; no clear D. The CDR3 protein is CASSLVAGRSYNEQFF. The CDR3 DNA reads TGTGCCAGCAGCTTAGTGGCAGGACGCTCCTACAATGAGCAGTTCTTC.